The 14 T cell receptor beta chains below come from one sample, sequenced in a study of blood T cell repertoires in COVID-19 (dated by TCRdb to about 2020). Library generation was performed with the immunoSEQ multiplex PCR assay. TCRdb limited this immuneACCESS table to in-frame rearrangements with V and J called. A share of clones is missing; checked studies link under half to unresolved V genes, and the rest is unexplained. The sample table shows over 95,000 clones, and 70% to 90% are seen once. 8% to 8.5% of the sample is taken by the ten largest. The sample taken for sequencing was peripheral blood. The receptors were sampled from a woman in her 70s who had recovered from COVID-19.

This chain connects TRBV29-1 to TRBJ2-7; 12 bases line up with TRBD2. This CDR3 is built from 13 residues. The V gene end was trimmed by 7 bases and the J gene end by 6 bases; junction bases not matched to a gene: 7. Looked up from germline, CDR1 is SQVTM and CDR2 is ANQGSEA. The CDR3 loop is CSAGLAGKFEQYF. Here the CDR3 DNA reads TGCAGCGCCGGACTAGCGGGAAAATTCGAGCAGTACTTC.

The CDR3 DNA sequence: TGTGCCAGCAGCCCACGCGGGGGGGCCCAAGAGACCCAGTACTTC. Translating gives CASSPRGGAQETQYF. V usage is TRBV5-4 and J usage is TRBJ2-5, with TRBD2 matching over 9 bases. The CDR3 is 15 residues long. Trimming at V came to 4 bases and at J to 1 base, leaving 5 bases not matched to a gene. Germline CDR1 SGHNT, CDR2 YYREEE (reference sequence).

The J gene is TRBJ1-1, the V gene TRBV3-1 (or the pseudogene TRBV3-2); a weak D match, TRBD1 (6 bases). V was pared by 1 base and J by 7 bases, with 10 bases between. CDR3 length: 13 residues. CDR1 and CDR2 (germline): LGHDT, YNNKEL (reference sequence). DNA of the CDR3: TGTGCCAGCAGCCAAGGAACAGGGAGTGAAGCTTTCTTT. This encodes CASSQGTGSEAFF.

The chain employs TRBV7-2 and TRBJ2-1; TRBD1 matches 8 bases. This CDR3 has 15 residues. Germline CDR1 and CDR2: SGHTA and FQGNSA. V lost 1 base to trimming and J lost 4 bases; unmatched junction nucleotides: 3. The DNA for the CDR3 is TGTGCCAGCAGCTTAGGGACAGGGATGTACAATGAGCAGTTCTTC. It is translated as CASSLGTGMYNEQFF.

This sequence joins TRBV7-2 and TRBJ2-5; a possible D gene is TRBD2 (5 bases). This CDR3 has 14 amino acids. CDR1 and CDR2 (germline): SGHTA, FQGNSA. Trimming stripped 2 bases from V and 2 bases from J, with 9 bases between. CDR3 nucleotides: TGTGCCAGCAGCTTATCCCGGGATCAAGAGACCCAGTACTTC. Protein: CASSLSRDQETQYF.

The chain couples TRBV6-5 to TRBJ2-1; maybe TRBD2 (5 bases). The ends were cut back, 6 bases at V and 6 bases at J, with 12 bases in the middle. The CDR3 extends over 13 amino acids. CDR1 MNHEY and CDR2 SVGAGI come from the germline V gene. The DNA of the CDR3 is TGTGCCAGCAGCGAGGACTCCCGCAATGAGCAGTTCTTC. It yields the protein CASSEDSRNEQFF.

The V gene is TRBV5-1, the J gene TRBJ1-1, with D possibly being TRBD1 (5 bases). CDR1 is SGHRS and CDR2 is YFSETQ in the germline V gene. CDR3 length equals 14 residues. V lost 7 bases to trimming and J lost 1 base, with 14 bases between them. This chain's CDR3 is CASAPGDRNTEAFF. In DNA form, the CDR3 reads TGCGCCAGCGCCCCGGGGGATCGGAACACTGAAGCTTTCTTT.

The rearrangement uses TRBV20-1 and TRBJ2-7; D uncertain. V was shortened by 3 bases and J by 4 bases, with 16 bases between the two germline ends. Germline V gives CDR1 DFQATT, CDR2 SNEGSKA (reference sequence). The CDR3 length is 14 residues. CDR3: CSASKDFGLYEQYF. Written as DNA, the CDR3 is TGCAGTGCTAGTAAAGACTTTGGTTTGTACGAGCAGTACTTC.

This chain links TRBV6-5 with TRBJ1-1; D ambiguous. V gave up 6 bases and J gave up 0 bases, with 8 bases separating them. CDR1 is MNHEY and CDR2 is SVGAGI in the germline V gene. This CDR3 contains 13 residues. The CDR3 DNA reads as TGTGCCAGCAGCTGGCTTATGAACACTGAAGCTTTCTTT. Translation gives CASSWLMNTEAFF.

CDR3 residues: CAWSVRGGYDGYTF. The CDR3 DNA reads TGTGCCTGGAGTGTACGGGGGGGGTACGACGGCTACACCTTC. The chain links TRBV30 to TRBJ1-2; D may be TRBD1 (5 bases). Germline V gene data show CDR1 as GTSNPN and CDR2 as SVGIG (reference sequence). This CDR3 is 14 amino acids long. The ends were cut back, 0 bases at V and 8 bases at J, with 16 bases in the middle.

The chain employs TRBV27 and TRBJ2-3; D remains unclear. Germline V gives CDR1 MNHEY, CDR2 SMNVEV (reference sequence). This CDR3 spans 15 amino acids. Trimming stripped 2 bases from V and 0 bases from J, with 9 bases between. CDR3 nucleotide sequence: TGTGCCAGCAGTTTAATCCTGTCTAGCACAGATACGCAGTATTTT. It codes for CASSLILSSTDTQYF.

V gene TRBV5-1 combines with J gene TRBJ2-1; D might be TRBD1 (6 bases). The ends were cut back, 3 bases at V and 9 bases at J, with 19 bases in the middle. The CDR3 sequence is 15 residues long. Germline V CDR1 and CDR2: SGHRS, YFSETQ. This CDR3 is CASSSGPQGSGEQFF. CDR3 in DNA: TGCGCCAGCAGCTCTGGGCCACAGGGATCCGGTGAGCAGTTCTTC. Combining the CDR3 with reference TRBV5-1 and TRBJ2-1 gives the whole variable domain KAGVTQTPRYLIKTRGQQVTLSCSPISGHRSVSWYQQTPGQGLQFLFEYFSETQRNKGNFPGRFSGRQFSNSRSEMNVSTLELGDSALYLCASSSGPQGSGEQFFGPGTRLTVL.

The chain recombines TRBV29-1 with TRBJ1-5; D is undetermined. CDR3 length: 13 residues. V lost 7 bases to trimming and J lost 0 bases, with 10 bases between them. Germline V gene data show CDR1 as SQVTM and CDR2 as ANQGSEA. CDR3 loop: CSADEYSNQPQHF. The DNA for the CDR3 is TGCAGCGCTGATGAGTATAGCAATCAGCCCCAGCATTTT.

This chain joins TRBV28 and TRBJ2-7; TRBD1 aligns across 10 bases. The junction had 17 bases not matched to a gene; V was cut back by 6 bases and J by 6 bases. Germline-derived CDR1 and CDR2 are MDHEN and SYDVKM. The CDR3 extends over 17 amino acids. CDR3 protein: CASRDSGQGRVGGEQYF. CDR3 DNA: TGTGCCAGCAGAGACTCGGGACAGGGGAGAGTAGGTGGCGAGCAGTACTTC.